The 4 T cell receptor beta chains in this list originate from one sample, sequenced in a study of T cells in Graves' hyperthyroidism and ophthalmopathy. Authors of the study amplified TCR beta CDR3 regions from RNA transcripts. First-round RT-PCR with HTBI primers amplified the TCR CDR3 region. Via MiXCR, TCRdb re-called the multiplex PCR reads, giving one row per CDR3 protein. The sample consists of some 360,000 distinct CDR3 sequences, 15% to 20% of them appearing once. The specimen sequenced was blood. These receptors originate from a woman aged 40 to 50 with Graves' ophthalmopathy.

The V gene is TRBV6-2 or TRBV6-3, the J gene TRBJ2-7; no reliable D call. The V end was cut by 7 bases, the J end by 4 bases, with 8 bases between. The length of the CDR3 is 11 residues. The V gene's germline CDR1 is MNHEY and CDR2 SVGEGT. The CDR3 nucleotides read TGTGCCAGCACTAGAAGGTACGAGCAGTACTTC. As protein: CASTRRYEQYF.

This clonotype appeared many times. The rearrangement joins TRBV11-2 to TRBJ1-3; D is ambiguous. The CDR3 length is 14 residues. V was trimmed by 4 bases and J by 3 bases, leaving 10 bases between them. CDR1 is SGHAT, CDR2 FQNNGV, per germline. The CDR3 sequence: CASSSLRVGNTIYF. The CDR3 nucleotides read TGTGCCAGCAGCTCCCTAAGGGTTGGAAACACCATATATTTT.

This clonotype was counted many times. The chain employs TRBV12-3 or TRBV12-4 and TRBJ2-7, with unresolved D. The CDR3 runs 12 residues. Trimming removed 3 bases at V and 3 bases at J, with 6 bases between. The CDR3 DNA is TGTGCCAGCAGTTTGATGGACTACGAGCAGTACTTC. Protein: CASSLMDYEQYF.

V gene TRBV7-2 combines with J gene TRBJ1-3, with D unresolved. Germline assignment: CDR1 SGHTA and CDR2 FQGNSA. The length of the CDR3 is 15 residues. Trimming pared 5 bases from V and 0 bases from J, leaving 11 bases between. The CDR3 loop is CASSGVTYSGNTIYF. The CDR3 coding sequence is TGTGCCAGCAGCGGAGTGACATACTCTGGAAACACCATATATTTT.